The present TCR beta chain was sequenced within a study of vaccination and CD4 T cells after COVID-19. This clonotype turned up a few times. Its target is unknown. Scientists ran DNA taken from cultured CD4+ T cells through the Oncomine TCR Beta short-read assay for sequencing. It was from cultured CD4+ T cells that genomic DNA was extracted. TCRdb reanalysed the PCR reads using MiXCR and keeps one entry per CDR3 protein. The data contain 10,000 to 13,000 distinct CDR3 sequences, around 50% of them singletons. The V gene's germline CDR1 is MNHEY and CDR2 SMNVEV (reference sequence). The CDR3 runs to 14 residues. Germline trimming cut 6 bases from V and 3 bases from J; bases unmatched to any gene: 6. As for treatment: roughly ten-day PBMC culture with coronavirus spike peptide pools or control peptides (ViraFEST assay). In the ViraFEST assay, peptide-pool expansion preceded TCR sequencing of expanded clonotypes.

This clonotype was sampled from a human donor who had recovered from COVID-19. Sample: CD4+ T cells from blood, cultured in vitro. The chain employs TRBV27 and TRBJ2-7; 9 bases fit TRBD1. The CDR3 nucleotides are TGTGCCAGCAGCCTTACAGGGGGCCGCTACGAGCAGTACTTC. This translates into CASSLTGGRYEQYF.